The 5 T cell receptor beta chains presented below share a single source sample, sequenced in a study of immune evolution from preneoplasia to lung adenocarcinoma. Here immunoSEQ multiplex PCR was the method, and the copy in TCRdb shows in-frame clones only, minus some. The repertoire holds around 7,000 clones, with roughly 80% as singletons. The sequenced sample was FFPE minimally invasive lung adenocarcinoma tissue. All receptors come from a person aged 65 to 85 with lung adenocarcinoma.

The chain combines TRBV5-1 with TRBJ2-7; D may be TRBD2 (6 bases). The CDR3 consists of 14 residues. The germline V and J ends were trimmed by 7 bases and 0 bases, with 14 bases remaining between them. Germline V gene lookup returns CDR1 SGHRS and CDR2 YFSETQ. The chain's CDR3 is CASSSGDSSYEQYF. In DNA, the CDR3 is TGCGCCAGCTCCTCCGGGGACTCCTCCTACGAGCAGTACTTC.

The chain joins TRBV7-2 to TRBJ1-3, with D possibly being TRBD1 (5 bases). CDR3 length: 15 amino acids. From germline, CDR1 is SGHTA and CDR2 FQGNSA. V was cut by 3 bases and J by 3 bases, with 12 bases left in between. The CDR3 DNA sequence: TGTGCCAGCAGCTTCTATTTTCAGGGTGGAAACACCATATATTTT. Its translation: CASSFYFQGGNTIYF. Drawing the rest from reference TRBV7-2 and TRBJ1-3, the complete variable domain is GAGVSQSPSNKVTEKGKDVELRCDPISGHTALYWYRQSLGQGLEFLIYFQGNSAPDKSGLPSDRFSAERTGGSVSTLTIQRTQQEDSAVYLCASSFYFQGGNTIYFGEGSWLTVV.

J is TRBJ2-3 and V is TRBV7-2; D unresolved. This CDR3 is built from 12 residues. Germline loops: CDR1 SGHTA, CDR2 FQGNSA. Trimming took 3 bases from V and 2 from J, leaving 3 bases between them. Here the CDR3 reads CASSFSTDTQYF. The CDR3 DNA follows: TGTGCCAGCAGCTTCTCCACAGATACGCAGTATTTT.

V gene TRBV2 combines with J gene TRBJ1-2; TRBD1 matches at 7 bases. V dropped 4 bases and J dropped 10; count of bases not matched to a gene: 6. CDR1 is SNHLY, CDR2 FYNNEI, per germline. The CDR3 runs 12 residues. Written as DNA, the CDR3 is TGTGCCAGCAGTGCCCAGGGGGGCGACTACACCTTC. Amino acid sequence: CASSAQGGDYTF.

The V gene is TRBV7-9, the J gene TRBJ1-2; maybe TRBD1 (6 bases). The CDR3 contains 15 residues. The germline V gene has CDR1 SEHNR and CDR2 FQNEAQ (reference sequence). V was trimmed by 1 base and J by 4 bases, leaving 13 bases between them. The CDR3 sequence is CASSLGGPGAYGYTF. The CDR3 DNA sequence: TGTGCCAGCAGCTTAGGTGGCCCGGGGGCCTATGGCTACACCTTC.